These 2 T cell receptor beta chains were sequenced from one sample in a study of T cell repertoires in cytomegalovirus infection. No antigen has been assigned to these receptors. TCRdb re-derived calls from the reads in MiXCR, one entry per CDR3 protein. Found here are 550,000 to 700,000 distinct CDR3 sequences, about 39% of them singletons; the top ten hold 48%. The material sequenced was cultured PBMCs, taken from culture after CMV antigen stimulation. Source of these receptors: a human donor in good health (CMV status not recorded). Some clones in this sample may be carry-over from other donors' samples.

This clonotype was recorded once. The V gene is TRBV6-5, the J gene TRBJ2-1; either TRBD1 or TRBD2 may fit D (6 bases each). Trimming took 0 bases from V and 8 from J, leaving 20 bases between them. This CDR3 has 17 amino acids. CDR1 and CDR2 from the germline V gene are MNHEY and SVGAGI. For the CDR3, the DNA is TGTGCCAGCAGTTACTCGAGAGGCTGGGGGGCCGGTGATGAGCAGTTCTTC. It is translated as CASSYSRGWGAGDEQFF.

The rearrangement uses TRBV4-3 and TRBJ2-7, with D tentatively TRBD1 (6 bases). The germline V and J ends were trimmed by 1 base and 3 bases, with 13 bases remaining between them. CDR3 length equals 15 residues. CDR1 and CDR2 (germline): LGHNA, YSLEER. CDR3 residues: CASSQGVQGLYEQYF. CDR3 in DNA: TGCGCCAGCAGCCAAGGGGTACAGGGTCTCTACGAGCAGTACTTC.